Shown below are 28 T cell receptor beta chains from a single sample sequenced in a study of cytomegalovirus exposure and HLA in healthy donors. The PCR made use of 60 Vbeta and 13 Jbeta primers. Profiled with immunoSEQ multiplex PCR; TCRdb holds only in-frame clones, not every one. Here the sample spans hundreds of thousands of clones, 82% being singletons. Sample: PBMCs. The receptors were sampled from a man aged 35 to 55 in good health and CMV-seropositive.

This chain links TRBV5-1 with TRBJ2-3; 7 bases align to TRBD2. Germline loops: CDR1 SGHRS, CDR2 YFSETQ. CDR3 size: 13 residues. With V trimmed by 5 bases and J by 5 bases, 5 bases remained unmatched. CDR3 sequence reads: CASRAGAIDTQYF. CDR3 coding DNA: TGCGCCAGCAGGGCGGGAGCTATAGATACGCAGTATTTT. Combining the CDR3 with reference TRBV5-1 and TRBJ2-3 gives the whole variable domain KAGVTQTPRYLIKTRGQQVTLSCSPISGHRSVSWYQQTPGQGLQFLFEYFSETQRNKGNFPGRFSGRQFSNSRSEMNVSTLELGDSALYLCASRAGAIDTQYFGPGTRLTVL.

The rearrangement links TRBV7-9 to TRBJ2-5, with 7 bases lining up with TRBD1. The V gene end was trimmed by 5 bases and the J gene end by 1 base; junction bases not matched to a gene: 7. CDR3 size: 15 residues. Germline CDR1 is SEHNR and CDR2 is FQNEAQ (reference sequence). CDR3 sequence reads: CASSPRQGSQETQYF. In DNA form, the CDR3 reads TGTGCCAGCAGCCCTAGACAGGGATCCCAAGAGACCCAGTACTTC. Full variable domain (remainder filled in from reference TRBV7-9 and TRBJ2-5): DTGVSQNPRHKITKRGQNVTFRCDPISEHNRLYWYRQTLGQGPEFLTYFQNEAQLEKSRLLSDRFSAERPKGSFSTLEIQRTEQGDSAMYLCASSPRQGSQETQYFGPGTRLLVL.

The V call is TRBV4-1, the J call TRBJ1-2; D may be TRBD1 (6 bases). The CDR3 spans 14 residues. Germline values: CDR1 MGHRA, CDR2 YSYEKL. Trimming removed 1 base from V and 4 bases from J, with 10 bases in between. CDR3 region: CASSQAGTPYGYTF. The CDR3 DNA is TGCGCCAGCAGCCAAGCCGGGACACCCTATGGCTACACCTTC.

The CDR3 sequence is CATPGTSSGTGELFF. CDR3 nucleotide sequence: TGTGCCACACCCGGGACTAGCTCAGGCACCGGGGAGCTGTTTTTT. V gene TRBV2 combines with J gene TRBJ2-2, with 9 nucleotides matching TRBD2. The V gene's germline CDR1 is SNHLY and CDR2 FYNNEI. The CDR3 has 15 amino acids. V lost 10 bases to trimming and J lost 4 bases; unmatched junction nucleotides: 10.

This clone was seen a handful of times. The V gene is TRBV7-8, the J gene TRBJ1-1, with a tentative D call TRBD1 (5 bases). CDR3 length equals 13 residues. In germline, CDR1 is SGHVS, CDR2 FQNEAQ. V was cut by 5 bases and J by 6 bases, with 13 bases left in between. The CDR3 region is CASSRLTGAEAFF. CDR3 sequence (DNA): TGTGCCAGCAGCCGATTGACGGGGGCTGAAGCTTTCTTT.

This sequence joins TRBV15 and TRBJ1-1; 9 bases are a match to TRBD1. Per the germline V gene, CDR1 is LNHNV and CDR2 is YYDKDF (reference sequence). The CDR3 loop spans 18 amino acids. V was clipped by 0 bases and J by 5 bases; unmatched bases: 13. The CDR3: CATSRDLPRQGVGTEAFF. DNA for the CDR3: TGTGCCACCAGCAGAGATTTACCCCGACAGGGGGTTGGGACTGAAGCTTTCTTT.

This clone was seen only a few times. Its ends do not fully match the called genes, so a read error is possible. The V call is TRBV7-7, the J call TRBJ2-2, with 9 bases that match TRBD2. Germline V CDR1 and CDR2: SSHAT, FNYEAQ (reference sequence). This CDR3 has 17 amino acids. The CDR3 bases are TGTGCTAGCAGCCGACGCTTAGCGGGAGATAACACCGGGGAGCTGTTTTTT. This encodes CASSRRLAGDNTGELFF. Together with reference TRBV7-7 and TRBJ2-2, the CDR3 gives the full variable domain: GAGVSQSPRYKVTKRGQDVTLRCDPISSHATLYWYQQALGQGPEFLTYFNYEAQPDKSGLPSDRFSAERPEGSISTLTIQRTEQRDSAMYRCASSRRLAGDNTGELFFGEGSRLTVL.

This rearrangement joins TRBV30 to TRBJ1-5; 10 bases align to TRBD1. The CDR3 is made up of 16 amino acids. In germline, CDR1 is GTSNPN, CDR2 SVGIG (reference sequence). The V segment lost 3 bases and the J segment 0 bases; nucleotides outside the gene matches: 5. CDR3 DNA: TGTGCCTGGAGCCGCGGACAGGGGGATAGCAATCAGCCCCAGCATTTT. This gives the protein CAWSRGQGDSNQPQHF.

This rearrangement joins TRBV6-5 to TRBJ2-5, with D perhaps matching TRBD1 (6 bases). Germline loops: CDR1 MNHEY, CDR2 SVGAGI. Deletions cut 6 bases from V and 8 bases from J, with 16 bases between. The CDR3 sequence is 13 residues long. The chain's CDR3 is CASRKGDKTTQYF. The CDR3 coding sequence is TGTGCCAGCAGAAAAGGGGACAAGACAACCCAGTACTTC.

In nucleotides, the CDR3 is TGTGCCAGCAGTTTCGGGGTTAACTATGGCTACACCTTC. This encodes CASSFGVNYGYTF. The chain is built from TRBV27 and TRBJ1-2; D unresolved. This CDR3 has 13 amino acids. The germline CDR1 and CDR2 sequences are MNHEY and SMNVEV (reference sequence). V was pared by 3 bases and J by 1 base, with 6 bases between.

V and J are TRBV7-2 and TRBJ2-3, with 13 bases identical to TRBD2. Trimming removed 5 bases from V and 7 bases from J; junction bases left unmatched: 6. CDR1 SGHTA and CDR2 FQGNSA come from the germline V gene. The CDR3 is 15 amino acids. The CDR3 DNA reads as TGTGCCAGCAGCCCCAGGACTAGCGGGAGATATACGCAGTATTTT. This translates into CASSPRTSGRYTQYF.

The chain is built from TRBV10-1 and TRBJ2-5, with 12 bases lining up with TRBD2. The CDR3 length is 15 residues. V was clipped by 5 bases and J by 1 base; unmatched bases: 2. Germline CDR1 is WNHNN and CDR2 is SYGVQD (reference sequence). The CDR3 DNA reads as TGCGCCAGCAGTAAGGGACTAGCGGGCCAAGAGACCCAGTACTTC. Its translation is CASSKGLAGQETQYF.

Remarks on this clone: Compared with germline, one end of the junction differs, possibly owing to a read error. The V call is TRBV19, the J call TRBJ2-2, with unresolved D. Germline CDR1 and CDR2: LNHDA and SQIVND (reference sequence). This CDR3 has 16 residues. In nucleotides, the CDR3 is TGTGCAAGTAGTATAGTGGCAGGTTGGAACACCGGGGAGCTGTTTTTT. Translating it yields CASSIVAGWNTGELFF.

CDR3 in DNA: TGTGCCTGGAGGCTCCTACAGGGGGGATTAGGGGGCTACACCTTC. It specifies CAWRLLQGGLGGYTF. V gene TRBV30 combines with J gene TRBJ1-2; TRBD1 matches 8 bases. Looked up from germline, CDR1 is GTSNPN and CDR2 is SVGIG (reference sequence). The J segment lost 8 bases and the V segment lost 3 bases, leaving 14 bases of the junction unmatched. CDR3 length: 15 residues.

The chain has TRBV7-9 and TRBJ2-1; D is ambiguous. The CDR3 is 12 amino acids. V was pared by 7 bases and J by 4 bases, with 8 bases between. CDR1 and CDR2 (germline): SEHNR, FQNEAQ (reference sequence). As DNA, the CDR3 is TGTGCCAGCACCCTCCCGTACAATGAGCAGTTCTTC. Protein sequence: CASTLPYNEQFF.

V gene TRBV7-9 combines with J gene TRBJ2-3; D gene ambiguous. The CDR3 contains 14 residues. V lost 0 bases and J lost 3, with 7 bases in between. CDR1 and CDR2 from the germline V gene are SEHNR and FQNEAQ (reference sequence). CDR3 nucleotides: TGTGCCAGCAGCTTAGCTCGCGGTACAGATACGCAGTATTTT. It encodes CASSLARGTDTQYF.

This clone was observed a single time. This chain joins TRBV9 and TRBJ1-1; 7 bases agree with TRBD1. Trimming cost V 3 bases and J 5 bases; bases outside gene matches: 4. The CDR3 runs to 13 residues. From germline, CDR1 is SGDLS and CDR2 YYNGEE. DNA for the CDR3: TGTGCCAGCAGCGGTACAGGGGATACTGAAGCTTTCTTT. Translation gives CASSGTGDTEAFF.

V usage is TRBV6-6 and J usage is TRBJ1-2; 9 nucleotides line up with TRBD1. V lost 10 bases to trimming and J lost 8 bases; unmatched junction nucleotides: 11. The length of the CDR3 is 13 residues. Germline V CDR1 and CDR2: MNHNY, SVGAGI (reference sequence). The CDR3 loop is CATGTGSGRGYTF. In DNA, the CDR3 is TGTGCCACCGGGACAGGGAGCGGTAGAGGCTACACCTTC.

The rearrangement joins TRBV30 to TRBJ2-5, with D uncertain. The V end lost 0 bases, the J end lost 2 bases, and 7 bases lay between the germline ends. CDR3 length: 13 amino acids. Looked up from germline, CDR1 is GTSNPN and CDR2 is SVGIG (reference sequence). The CDR3 sequence is CAWSVRSQETQYF. The CDR3 nucleotides read TGTGCCTGGAGTGTTCGGTCTCAAGAGACCCAGTACTTC.

This clone was detected once. This chain links TRBV5-6 with TRBJ2-5; 7 bases line up with TRBD1. The CDR3 runs 16 residues. The germline V gene has CDR1 SGHDT and CDR2 YYEEEE. The J segment lost 5 bases and the V segment lost 8 bases, leaving 18 bases of the junction unmatched. Written as DNA, the CDR3 is TGTGCCAGTTCCTTGGGACAGCTTATGGGGACGGAGACCCAGTACTTC. Translated: CASSLGQLMGTETQYF.

J is TRBJ2-7 and V is TRBV27; TRBD1 aligns across 12 bases. CDR3 length: 14 residues. CDR1 is MNHEY, CDR2 SMNVEV, per germline (reference sequence). V gave up 5 bases and J gave up 7 bases; unmatched junction bases: 6. CDR3 amino acids: CASSLGQGAREQYV. DNA for the CDR3: TGTGCCAGCAGTCTGGGACAGGGGGCGAGGGAGCAGTACGTC.

The genes are TRBV7-9 and TRBJ2-3; 7 bases map to TRBD2. CDR1 is SEHNR and CDR2 is FQNEAQ in the germline V gene (reference sequence). Losses at the gene ends were 1 base for V and 6 bases for J; bases not matched to a gene: 4. The CDR3 length is 14 residues. This chain's CDR3 is CASSLGLAVDTQYF. The CDR3, as DNA: TGTGCCAGCAGCTTAGGACTAGCTGTGGATACGCAGTATTTT.

This clone was observed a handful of times. The chain links TRBV5-1 to TRBJ1-1; tentatively, D is TRBD1 (5 bases). This CDR3 has 14 residues. Germline loops: CDR1 SGHRS, CDR2 YFSETQ. V was clipped by 2 bases and J by 0 bases, with 8 bases between them. CDR3 amino acids: CASSLGAMNTEAFF. Written as DNA, the CDR3 is TGCGCCAGCAGCTTAGGGGCGATGAACACTGAAGCTTTCTTT.

The CDR3 loop is CASSTPGTETNYGYTF. The CDR3 bases are TGCGCCAGCAGCACCCCCGGGACAGAAACTAACTATGGCTACACCTTC. The V gene is TRBV4-1, the J gene TRBJ1-2; 7 bases align to TRBD1. J gave up 0 bases and V 5 bases, and 9 bases lay outside the gene matches. The CDR3 spans 16 residues. Germline CDR1 and CDR2: MGHRA and YSYEKL.

The chain couples TRBV13 to TRBJ2-5; a possible D gene is TRBD2 (5 bases). The CDR3 is made up of 14 amino acids. Per germline, CDR1 PRHDT and CDR2 FYEKMQ (reference sequence). V gave up 2 bases and J gave up 4 bases, with 11 bases separating them. CDR3 amino acids: CASSLSGAGETQYF. In DNA form, the CDR3 reads TGTGCCAGCAGCTTAAGCGGAGCCGGAGAGACCCAGTACTTC.

The J gene is TRBJ2-4, the V gene TRBV5-4; D remains unclear. Trimming removed 0 bases at V and 3 bases at J, with 7 bases between. Germline CDR1 SGHNT, CDR2 YYREEE (reference sequence). The CDR3 is made up of 14 amino acids. The CDR3 DNA reads as TGTGCCAGCAGCTTGGACAGAAACAAAAACATTCAGTACTTC. Its protein product is CASSLDRNKNIQYF. The variable domain in full, completed from reference TRBV5-4 and TRBJ2-4, reads ETGVTQSPTHLIKTRGQQVTLRCSSQSGHNTVSWYQQALGQGPQFIFQYYREEENGRGNFPPRFSGLQFPNYSSELNVNALELDDSALYLCASSLDRNKNIQYFGAGTRLSVL.

The genes are TRBV18 and TRBJ2-3; tentative D call: TRBD1 (6 bases). Per germline, CDR1 KGHSH and CDR2 LQKENI. The CDR3 sequence is 15 residues long. Between the trimmed V and J ends, which lost 8 bases and 1 base, there was a span of 16 bases. In DNA form, the CDR3 reads TGTGCCAGCGCCCGACAGGCGACTCGCACAGATACGCAGTATTTT. This gives the protein CASARQATRTDTQYF.

The V and J genes are TRBV5-1 and TRBJ1-2; 8 positions match TRBD1. Germline CDR1 and CDR2: SGHRS and YFSETQ. Losses at the gene ends were 4 bases for V and 5 bases for J; bases not matched to a gene: 7. This CDR3 has 14 amino acids. CDR3 loop: CASSLRTGQYGYTF. The DNA for the CDR3 is TGCGCCAGCAGCCTAAGGACAGGGCAGTATGGCTACACCTTC.